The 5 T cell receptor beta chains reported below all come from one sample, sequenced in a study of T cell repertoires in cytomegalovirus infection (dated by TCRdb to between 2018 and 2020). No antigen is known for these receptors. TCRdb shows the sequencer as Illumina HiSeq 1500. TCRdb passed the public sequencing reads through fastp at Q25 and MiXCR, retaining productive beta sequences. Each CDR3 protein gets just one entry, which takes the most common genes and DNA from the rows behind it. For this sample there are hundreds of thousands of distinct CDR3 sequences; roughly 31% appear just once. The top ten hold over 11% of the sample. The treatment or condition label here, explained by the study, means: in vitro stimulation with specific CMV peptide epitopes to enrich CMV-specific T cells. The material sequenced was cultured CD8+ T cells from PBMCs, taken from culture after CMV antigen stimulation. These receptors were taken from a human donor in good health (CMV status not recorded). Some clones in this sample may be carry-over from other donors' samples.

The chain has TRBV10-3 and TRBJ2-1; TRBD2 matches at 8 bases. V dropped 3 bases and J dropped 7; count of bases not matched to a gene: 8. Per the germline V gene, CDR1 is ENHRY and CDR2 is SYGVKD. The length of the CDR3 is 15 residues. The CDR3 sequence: CAISDMASGLNEQFF. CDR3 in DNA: TGTGCCATCAGTGATATGGCTAGCGGGCTGAATGAGCAGTTCTTC.

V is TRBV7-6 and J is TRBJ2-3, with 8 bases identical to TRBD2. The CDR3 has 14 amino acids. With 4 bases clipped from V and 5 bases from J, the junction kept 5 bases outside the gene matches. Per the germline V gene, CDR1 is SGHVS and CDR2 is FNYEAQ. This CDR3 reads CASSSRGGRDTQYF. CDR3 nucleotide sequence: TGTGCCAGCAGCTCCCGGGGGGGGCGAGATACGCAGTATTTT.

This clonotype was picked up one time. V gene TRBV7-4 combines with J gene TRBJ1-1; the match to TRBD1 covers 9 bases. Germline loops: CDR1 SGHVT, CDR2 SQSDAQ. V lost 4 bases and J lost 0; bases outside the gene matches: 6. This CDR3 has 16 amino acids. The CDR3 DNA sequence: TGTGCCAGCAGCTCCGGGACAGGGCCCATGAACACTGAAGCTTTCTTT. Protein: CASSSGTGPMNTEAFF.

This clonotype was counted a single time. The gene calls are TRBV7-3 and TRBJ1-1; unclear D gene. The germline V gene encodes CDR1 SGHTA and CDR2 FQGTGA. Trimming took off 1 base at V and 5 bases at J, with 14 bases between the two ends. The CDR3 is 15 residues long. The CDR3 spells CASSLNPRGGTEAFF. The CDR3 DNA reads TGTGCCAGCAGCTTAAACCCGCGGGGAGGGACTGAAGCTTTCTTT. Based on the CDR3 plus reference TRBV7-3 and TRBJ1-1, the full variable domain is GAGVSQTPSNKVTEKGKYVELRCDPISGHTALYWYRQSLGQGPEFLIYFQGTGAADDSGLPNDRFFAVRPEGSVSTLKIQRTERGDSAVYLCASSLNPRGGTEAFFGQGTRLTVV.

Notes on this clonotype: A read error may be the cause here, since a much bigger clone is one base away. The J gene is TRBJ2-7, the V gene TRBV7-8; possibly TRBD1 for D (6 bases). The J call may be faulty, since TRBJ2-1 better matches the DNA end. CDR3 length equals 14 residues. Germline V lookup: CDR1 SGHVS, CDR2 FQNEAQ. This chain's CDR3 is CASSTRGSLREQFF. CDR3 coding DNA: TGTGCCAGCAGCACCAGGGGCTCTCTGCGGGAGCAGTTCTTC.